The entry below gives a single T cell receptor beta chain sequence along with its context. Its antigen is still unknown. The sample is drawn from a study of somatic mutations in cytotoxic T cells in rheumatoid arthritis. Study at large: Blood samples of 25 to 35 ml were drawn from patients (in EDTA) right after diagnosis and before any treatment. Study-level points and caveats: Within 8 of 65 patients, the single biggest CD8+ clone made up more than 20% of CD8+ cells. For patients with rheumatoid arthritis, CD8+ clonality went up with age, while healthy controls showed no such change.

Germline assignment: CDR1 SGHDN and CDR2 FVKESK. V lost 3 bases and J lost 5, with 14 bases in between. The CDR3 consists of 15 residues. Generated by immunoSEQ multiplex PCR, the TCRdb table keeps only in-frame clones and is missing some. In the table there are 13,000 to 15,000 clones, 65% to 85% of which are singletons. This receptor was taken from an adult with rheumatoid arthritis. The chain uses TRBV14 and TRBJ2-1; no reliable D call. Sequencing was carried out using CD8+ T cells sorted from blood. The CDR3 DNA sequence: TGTGCCAGCAGCCACGCCACTCTCCCAAACAATGAGCAGTTCTTC. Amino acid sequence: CASSHATLPNNEQFF.